Listed below are T cell receptor beta chains from one sample, sequenced in a study of cytomegalovirus exposure and HLA in healthy donors. Method: immunoSEQ multiplex PCR; TCRdb's copy keeps in-frame clones and lacks some. The sample holds about 230,000 clones, about 88% seen once. What was sequenced was PBMCs. The receptors stem from a girl aged 2-10 years in good health and CMV-seronegative. The conserved cysteine and the conserved F or W are not part of the CDR3 here.

V | CDR3
TRBV5-1 | ASRPTSGGLRETQY
TRBV5-4 | ASSLVREGPYEQY
TRBV5-4 | ASSPGPRGNEQF
TRBV29-1 | SAGDRGRRNTIY
TRBV30 | AWSRQAPTYEQY
TRBV6-5 | ASTSGRAQF
TRBV23-1 | ASSQSPGTVKNIQY
TRBV28 | ASSFFTSGRETQY
TRBV6-1 | ASSPPTGTGETQY
TRBV30 | AWSQQFQETQY
TRBV6-5 | ASSSPGTGGYEQY
TRBV19 | ASSIVGQGDFYGYT
TRBV6-1 | ASIPGQGYNEQF
TRBV7-9 | ASSWGQTNYGYT
TRBV27 | ASSLGNRGSDEQF
TRBV7-9 | ASSLNPPGQGWEKLF
TRBV6-1 | ASSWDRNYGYT
TRBV7-9 | ASSQWGRGGEETQY
TRBV2 | AIRQDNYGYT
TRBV7-9 | ASSLGTGILETQY
TRBV29-1 | SVEAGVGAF
TRBV6-5 | ASSYSARGQGYT
TRBV4-1 | ASSHAGEGYEQY
TRBV19 | ASSTVGGLATQTQY
TRBV5-4 | ASSLGTGQGGNTIY
TRBV6-6 | ASSYGDSGNTIY
TRBV7-9 | ASSPEGVGEQF
TRBV7-9 | ASSPAGTEPYEQY
TRBV9 | ASSVVLAGAPGELF
TRBV6-1 | ASSEGRDNEKLF
TRBV6-1 | ASSEGPVAKPQH
TRBV27 | ASRGIDSSYEQY
TRBV6-6 | ASRPGQGLVPLH
TRBV4-1 | ASSLRREGYGYT
TRBV5-1 | ASSLRTGGVLEETQY
TRBV7-3 | ASSLERGASDTQY
TRBV7-9 | ASSQNTEAF
TRBV13 | ASSTQGAHYEQF
TRBV27 | ASSLTHRGSSYGYT
TRBV15 | ATSSSQGGREKLF
TRBV7-2 | ASSPPSSRGEQF
TRBV27 | ASSLLDLGGTGELF
TRBV9 | ASSPRGGGHQETQY
TRBV4-1 | ASSQAQTGSSYEQY
TRBV19 | ASSISSPGVYSNQPQH
TRBV5-5 | ASSFLDYGELF
TRBV6-1 | ASSSNTNTEAF
TRBV6-5 | ASSYGGARTEAF
TRBV5-1 | ASSPDRGKSVNEKLF
TRBV12-5 | ASTRTGTHNEQF
TRBV21-1 | ASSKARRGDSYEQY
TRBV14 | ASSQEWPNTEAF
TRBV27 | ASSRLAGGFYEQY
TRBV5-1 | ASSLVGGTGSPETQY
TRBV6-1 | ASRRLAGSQETQY